This TCR beta chain was captured in a study of Tregs in tolerant kidney transplant recipients. The CDR3 spans 15 residues. Germline values: CDR1 SGHAT, CDR2 FQNNGV. V dropped 3 bases and J dropped 5 bases, with 17 bases sitting between them. This table comes from immunoSEQ multiplex PCR, and its TCRdb copy is limited to in-frame clones, with some not included. The profile shows some 21,000 clones, approximately 84% of them singletons. Study-wide results and limits: Validation in larger populations is needed because few patients were studied.

The nonmyeloablative bone marrow transplants came from related graft donors, with transient mixed chimerism. This clone was seen just once. What it recognizes is unknown. The sequence was collected from a human patient who received a combined kidney and bone marrow transplant. The graft donor may have contributed some T cells. The chain employs TRBV11-2 and TRBJ2-7, with D possibly being TRBD2 (7 bases). Material: CD8+ T cells from blood (PBMCs), obtained 6 months after the transplant. Here the CDR3 reads CASSFGRGRVHEQYF. CDR3 bases: TGTGCCAGCAGCTTTGGGCGGGGGCGCGTCCACGAGCAGTACTTC.